This TCR beta chain was observed in a study of beta chain features in type 1 diabetes (dated by TCRdb to the late 2010s). The study in broad terms: Mean age, gender distribution, total cell number and subset yield did not differ between patients and healthy donors. Across all samples, 107,917,701 sorted cells were examined, and cell number per subset correlated strongly with RNA yield. The study compared TCRB repertoires of sorted circulating CD4+ T cell subsets between recently diagnosed type 1 diabetes patients and matched healthy donors. Regulatory and stem cell-like memory subsets were isolated from only 8 patients and about eight healthy donors, whereas naive and central memory subsets came from all 30 or so donors.

Worth noting for this clone: Its antigen is not yet known. Base qualities are not recorded, but no much larger clone differs from it by a single base.

The germline V gene supplies CDR1 LGHNA and CDR2 YSLEER. V gives up 0 bases and J gives up 4 bases, and the segment between their germline ends measures 11 bases. The CDR3, from cysteine to phenylalanine, totals 15 residues. The DNA shown is the 45-base CDR3, in frame from base 1. Each donor gave one peripheral blood draw, averaging around 0.11 L, which was collected into heparinised tubes. Using a panel that included CD45RO, CCR7, CD25, CD127, CD95 and CD27, naive, central memory, regulatory and stem cell-like memory CD4+ T cells were sorted on a BD FACSAria II. Purity was above 98% for every sorted population. PBMCs were separated immediately by Lymphoprep density gradient centrifugation and were stained directly, without being cultured. So that batch effects would be minimized, each experiment stained and sorted samples in pairs, pairing one healthy donor with one patient. All of the isolated RNA was reverse transcribed with the High Capacity cDNA Reverse Transcription Kit, so expressed TCRB transcripts were sequenced. Naive, central memory and regulatory T cell samples underwent deep immunoSEQ sequencing, averaging roughly 3.3 million total reads per sample. Sorted cells were lysed in RLT buffer, and RNA was extracted using DNase-treated RNeasy Micro or Mini kits according to cell number. To prevent cross-contamination, each cell subset was processed individually, whereas patient and healthy donor samples were processed jointly. The immunoSEQ multiplex PCR was used to amplify TCRB sequences from cDNA, generating 87-bp fragments that spanned the CDR3 region. The amplicons were sequenced using the Illumina HiSeq platform. The authors processed their data as follows. PCR bias was computationally corrected using synthetic template baselines, reads within Hamming distance 2 were collapsed, and singletons that could not be merged were discarded. Reads were aligned against IMGT so that V, D and J genes, CDR3 length and insertions or deletions at six rearrangement sites could be assigned. Within each subset, clonotype counts were normalized to sorted cell number, after which true diversity and Gini coefficients were computed with the tcR R package. The overlap coefficient, calculated on TCRB nucleotide sequences, was used to measure repertoire sharing. Out-of-frame TCRB sequences from naive cells were analyzed to stand in for the pre-selection repertoire. Not all clones reach the TCRdb copy of this immuneACCESS table, which keeps in-frame sequences only. Checked studies attribute under half of the gap to unresolved V genes and leave the rest unexplained. V, J and clone size are taken as reported in that table, and D and trimming were inferred from the DNA itself. Recorded for this sample are a few hundred thousand clones; roughly 22% of them occurred a single time. The ten largest account for 0.028% of the sample.

Results the study describes overall, beyond this receptor: Sequencing cDNA rather than genomic DNA could over-represent highly expressing activated cells, although activation and CD3 levels did not differ between groups. In all four CD4+ subsets, TCRB CDR3 length was moderately but significantly shorter in type 1 diabetes patients. Naive, central memory and regulatory TCRB repertoires appeared to be more alike among patients than among healthy donors. Shorter templates might have been favored by PCR, but patient and control samples were amplified and corrected together, so both groups would have been affected equally by any skew. HLA sub-analyses involved small numbers of individuals, so any influence of HLA type on TCRB rearrangement remained unresolved. At VDJ recombination sites, patients with type 1 diabetes made fewer insertions and deleted more nucleotides, a pattern implying thymic rearrangement abnormalities.

The sequencing input was naive CD4+ T cells from blood. Taken with the paper, the label for cell subset or site translates to: true naive CD4+ T cells. The rearranged chain carries TRBV4-3 and TRBJ2-3, with the D gene not clear enough to name. This sequence originates from a woman aged 40 to 49 with type 1 diabetes. This receptor carries the CDR3 CASSQDRVPPDTQYF. The DNA is as follows: TGCGCCAGCAGCCAAGATCGGGTCCCCCCAGATACGCAGTATTTT.